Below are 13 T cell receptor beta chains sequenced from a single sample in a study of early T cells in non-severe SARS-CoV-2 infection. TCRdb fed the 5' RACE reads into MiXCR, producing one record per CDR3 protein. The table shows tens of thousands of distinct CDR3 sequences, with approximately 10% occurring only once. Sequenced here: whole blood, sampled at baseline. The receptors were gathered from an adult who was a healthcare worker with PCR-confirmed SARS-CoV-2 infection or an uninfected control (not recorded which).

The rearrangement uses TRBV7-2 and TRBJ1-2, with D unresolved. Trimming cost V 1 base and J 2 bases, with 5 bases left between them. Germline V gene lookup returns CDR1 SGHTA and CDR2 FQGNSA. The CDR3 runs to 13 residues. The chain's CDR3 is CASSLVTNYGYTF. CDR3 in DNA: TGTGCCAGCAGCTTAGTCACGAACTATGGCTACACCTTC.

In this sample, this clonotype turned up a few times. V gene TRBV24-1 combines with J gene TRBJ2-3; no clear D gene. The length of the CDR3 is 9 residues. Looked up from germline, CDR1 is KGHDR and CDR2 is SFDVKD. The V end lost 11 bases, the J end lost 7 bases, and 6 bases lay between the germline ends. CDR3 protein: CAKNYTQYF. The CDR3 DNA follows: TGTGCCAAGAACTATACGCAGTATTTT.

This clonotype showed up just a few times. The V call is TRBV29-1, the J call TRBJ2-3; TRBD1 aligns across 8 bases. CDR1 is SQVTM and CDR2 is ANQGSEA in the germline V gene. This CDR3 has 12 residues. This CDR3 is CAKQGARDTQYF. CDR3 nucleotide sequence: TGCGCGAAGCAGGGGGCAAGGGATACGCAGTATTTT.

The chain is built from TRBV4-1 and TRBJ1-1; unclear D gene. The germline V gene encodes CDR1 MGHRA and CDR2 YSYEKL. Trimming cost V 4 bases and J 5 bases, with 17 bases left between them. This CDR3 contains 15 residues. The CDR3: CASSLGRGSRTEAFF. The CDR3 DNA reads TGCGCCAGCAGCCTAGGGCGAGGAAGTAGAACTGAAGCTTTCTTT.

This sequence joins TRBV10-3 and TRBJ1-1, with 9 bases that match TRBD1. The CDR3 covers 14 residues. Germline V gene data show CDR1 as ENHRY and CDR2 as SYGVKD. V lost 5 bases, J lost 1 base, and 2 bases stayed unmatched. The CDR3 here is CAISKGQGNTEAFF. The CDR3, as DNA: TGTGCCATCAGTAAGGGACAGGGGAACACTGAAGCTTTCTTT.

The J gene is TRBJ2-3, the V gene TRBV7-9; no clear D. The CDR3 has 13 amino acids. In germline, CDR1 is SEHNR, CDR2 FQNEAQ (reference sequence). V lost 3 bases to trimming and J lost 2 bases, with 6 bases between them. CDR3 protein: CASSFSDTDTQYF. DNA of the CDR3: TGTGCCAGCAGCTTCTCCGACACAGATACGCAGTATTTT.

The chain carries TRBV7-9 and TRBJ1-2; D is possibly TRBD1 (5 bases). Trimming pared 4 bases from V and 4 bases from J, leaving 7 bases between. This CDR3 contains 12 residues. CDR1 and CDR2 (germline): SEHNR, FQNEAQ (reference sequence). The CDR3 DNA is TGTGCCAGCAGCTCCGACAGCTATGGCTACACCTTC. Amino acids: CASSSDSYGYTF.

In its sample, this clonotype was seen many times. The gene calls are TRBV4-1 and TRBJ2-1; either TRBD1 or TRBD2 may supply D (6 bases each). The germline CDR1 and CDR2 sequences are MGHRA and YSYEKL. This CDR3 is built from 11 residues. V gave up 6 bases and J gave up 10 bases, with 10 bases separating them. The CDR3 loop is CASSGGPEQFF. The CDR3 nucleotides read TGCGCCAGCAGTGGGGGGCCGGAGCAGTTCTTC.

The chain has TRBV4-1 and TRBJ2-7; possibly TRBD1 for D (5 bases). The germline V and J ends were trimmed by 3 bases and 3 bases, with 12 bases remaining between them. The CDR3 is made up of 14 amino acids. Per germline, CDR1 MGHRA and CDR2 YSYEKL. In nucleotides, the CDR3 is TGCGCCAGCAGCCACAATACAAGGGGCTACGAGCAGTACTTC. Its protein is CASSHNTRGYEQYF.

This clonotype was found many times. The CDR3 here is CSVPGQGKETQYF. The CDR3 coding sequence is TGCAGCGTGCCGGGACAGGGAAAAGAGACCCAGTACTTC. This chain links TRBV29-1 with TRBJ2-5; 9 nucleotides line up with TRBD1. V shed 6 bases and J 3 bases; nucleotides not matched to a gene: 5. Germline CDR1 SQVTM, CDR2 ANQGSEA. The CDR3 length is 13 residues.

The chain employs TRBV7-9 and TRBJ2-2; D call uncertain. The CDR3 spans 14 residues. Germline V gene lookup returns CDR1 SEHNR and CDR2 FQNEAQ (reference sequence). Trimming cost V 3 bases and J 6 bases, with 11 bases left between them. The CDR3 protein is CASSLGMAAGELFF. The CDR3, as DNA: TGTGCCAGCAGCTTGGGAATGGCCGCCGGGGAGCTGTTTTTT.

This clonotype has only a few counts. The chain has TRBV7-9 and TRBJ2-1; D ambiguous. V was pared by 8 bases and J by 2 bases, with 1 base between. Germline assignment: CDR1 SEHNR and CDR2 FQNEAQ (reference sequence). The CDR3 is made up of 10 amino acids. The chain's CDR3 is CASAYNEQFF. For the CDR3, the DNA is TGTGCCAGCGCCTACAATGAGCAGTTCTTC.

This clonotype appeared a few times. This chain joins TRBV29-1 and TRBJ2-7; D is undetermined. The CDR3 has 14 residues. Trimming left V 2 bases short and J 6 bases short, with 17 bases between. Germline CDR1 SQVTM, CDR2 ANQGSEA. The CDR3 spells CSVEITGSISEQYF. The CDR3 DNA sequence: TGCAGCGTTGAAATAACCGGGTCTATCTCCGAGCAGTACTTC.